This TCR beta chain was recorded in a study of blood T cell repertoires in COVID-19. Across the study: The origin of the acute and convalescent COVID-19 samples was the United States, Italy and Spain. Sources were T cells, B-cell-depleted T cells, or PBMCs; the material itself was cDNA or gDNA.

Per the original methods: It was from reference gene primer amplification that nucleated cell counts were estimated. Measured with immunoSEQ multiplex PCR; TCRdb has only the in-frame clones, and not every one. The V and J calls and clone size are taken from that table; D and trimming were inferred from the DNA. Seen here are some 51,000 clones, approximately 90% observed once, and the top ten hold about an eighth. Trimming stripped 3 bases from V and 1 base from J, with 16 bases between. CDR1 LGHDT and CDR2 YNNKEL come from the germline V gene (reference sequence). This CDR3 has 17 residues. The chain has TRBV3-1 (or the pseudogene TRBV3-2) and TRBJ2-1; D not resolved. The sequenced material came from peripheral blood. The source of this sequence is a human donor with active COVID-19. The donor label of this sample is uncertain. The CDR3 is CASSHPRSLVSYNEQFF. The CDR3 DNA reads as TGTGCCAGCAGCCACCCCAGGTCTTTAGTGTCCTACAATGAGCAGTTCTTC.